Reported below is one T cell receptor (beta chain). PCR employed 60 Vbeta and 13 Jbeta primers. Produced via immunoSEQ multiplex PCR; TCRdb's table is partial and in-frame only. The sample includes some 84,000 clones, 60% to 80% of them seen just once. The data were obtained in a study of cytomegalovirus exposure and HLA in healthy donors. Per germline, CDR1 SGHNT and CDR2 YYREEE (reference sequence). The CDR3 totals 14 residues. V gave up 4 bases and J gave up 8 bases; unmatched junction bases: 4. The sequenced material came from PBMCs. The chain links TRBV5-4 to TRBJ1-6; 9 nucleotides align to TRBD1. This TCR derives from a boy younger than 18 in good health and CMV-seronegative. The CDR3 coding sequence is TGTGCCAGCAGCCTAGACAGGGGGGATTCACCCCTCCACTTT. Amino acids: CASSLDRGDSPLHF. The full variable domain, its missing parts supplied by reference TRBV5-4 and TRBJ1-6, is ETGVTQSPTHLIKTRGQQVTLRCSSQSGHNTVSWYQQALGQGPQFIFQYYREEENGRGNFPPRFSGLQFPNYSSELNVNALELDDSALYLCASSLDRGDSPLHFGNGTRLTVT.